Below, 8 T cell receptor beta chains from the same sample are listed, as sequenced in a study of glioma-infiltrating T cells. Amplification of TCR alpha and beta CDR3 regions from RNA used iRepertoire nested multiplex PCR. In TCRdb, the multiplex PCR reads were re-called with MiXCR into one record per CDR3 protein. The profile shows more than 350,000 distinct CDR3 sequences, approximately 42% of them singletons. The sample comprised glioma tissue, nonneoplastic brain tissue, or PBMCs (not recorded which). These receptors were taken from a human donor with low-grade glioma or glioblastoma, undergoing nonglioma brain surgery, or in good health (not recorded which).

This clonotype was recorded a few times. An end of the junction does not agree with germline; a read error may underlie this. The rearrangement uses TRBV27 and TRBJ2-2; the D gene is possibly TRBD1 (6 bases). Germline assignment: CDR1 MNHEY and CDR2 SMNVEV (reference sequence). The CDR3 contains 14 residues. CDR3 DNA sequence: TGTGCCGGCAGTTTATCAGGGGCGTCTAGGGAGCTGTTTTTT. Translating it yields CAGSLSGASRELFF.

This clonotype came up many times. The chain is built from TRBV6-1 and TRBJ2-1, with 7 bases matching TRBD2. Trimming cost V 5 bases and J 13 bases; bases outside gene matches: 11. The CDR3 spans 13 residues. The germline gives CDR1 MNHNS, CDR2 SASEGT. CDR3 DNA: TGTGCCAGCAGTTCCCTCTCGACTAGCAATCAGTTCTTC. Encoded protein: CASSSLSTSNQFF.

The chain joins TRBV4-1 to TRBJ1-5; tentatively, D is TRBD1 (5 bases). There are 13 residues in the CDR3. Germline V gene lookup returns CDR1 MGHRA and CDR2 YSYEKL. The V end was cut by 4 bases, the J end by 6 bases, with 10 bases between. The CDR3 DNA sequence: TGCGCCAGCAGCCGGGGGGGGACTCAGCCCCAGCATTTT. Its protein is CASSRGGTQPQHF.

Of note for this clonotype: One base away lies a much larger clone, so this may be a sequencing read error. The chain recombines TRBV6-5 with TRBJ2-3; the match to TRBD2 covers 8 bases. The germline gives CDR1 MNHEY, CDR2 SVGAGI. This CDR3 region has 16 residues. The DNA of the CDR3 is TGTGCCAGAAGTTACTCAGCTAGCGGGAGCACAGATACGCAGTATTTT. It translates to CARSYSASGSTDTQYF.

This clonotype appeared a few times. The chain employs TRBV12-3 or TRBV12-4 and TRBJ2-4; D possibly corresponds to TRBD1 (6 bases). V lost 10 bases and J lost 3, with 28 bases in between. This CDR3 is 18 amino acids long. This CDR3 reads CANRQENTQKARKNIQYF. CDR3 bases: TGTGCCAACCGACAGGAGAACACACAAAAAGCCCGCAAAAACATTCAGTACTTC.

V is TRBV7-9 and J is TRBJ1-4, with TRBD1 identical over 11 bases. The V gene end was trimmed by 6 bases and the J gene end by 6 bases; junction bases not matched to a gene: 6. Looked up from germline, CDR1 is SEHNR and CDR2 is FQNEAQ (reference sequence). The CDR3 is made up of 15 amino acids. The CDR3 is CASSQGQGADEKLFF. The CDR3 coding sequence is TGTGCCAGCAGTCAAGGACAGGGGGCGGATGAAAAACTGTTTTTT.

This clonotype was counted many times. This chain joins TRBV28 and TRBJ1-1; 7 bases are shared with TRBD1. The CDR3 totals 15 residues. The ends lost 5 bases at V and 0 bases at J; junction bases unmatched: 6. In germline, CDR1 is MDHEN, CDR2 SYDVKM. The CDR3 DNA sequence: TGTGCCAGCAGTCGACAGGGCCGAATGAACACTGAAGCTTTCTTT. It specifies CASSRQGRMNTEAFF.

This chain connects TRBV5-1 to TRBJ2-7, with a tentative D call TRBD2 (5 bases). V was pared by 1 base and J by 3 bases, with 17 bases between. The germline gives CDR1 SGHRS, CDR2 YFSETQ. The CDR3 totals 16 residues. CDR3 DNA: TGCGCCAGCAGCTTGAAGTGGTCCGGGGATGGCTACGAGCAGTACTTC. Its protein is CASSLKWSGDGYEQYF.